This record concerns one T cell receptor beta chain sequence. Looked up from germline, CDR1 is MNHEY and CDR2 is SMNVEV (reference sequence). V gave up 5 bases and J gave up 1 base, with 23 bases separating them. CDR3 size: 19 residues. Per the original data handling: Estimates of nucleated cell counts were drawn from the amplification of reference gene primers. Some clones are missing from TCRdb's copy, which holds only in-frame ones; the method was immunoSEQ multiplex PCR. V and J calls and clone size are as listed in that table; D and trimming were resolved from the DNA. The table includes approximately 300,000 clones, 85% to 90% detected once. The sample belongs to a study of blood T cell repertoires in COVID-19. Study-wide background: Acute and convalescent COVID-19 samples came from the United States, Italy and Spain. Sources were T cells, B-cell-depleted T cells, or PBMCs; the material itself was cDNA or gDNA.

The chain has TRBV27 and TRBJ2-2; a weak D match, TRBD1 (6 bases). The source is a man aged 25 to 40 with acute or convalescent COVID-19. Material for sequencing was peripheral blood. CDR3 DNA: TGTGCCAGCAGTCCTCGTCCCGGGACACATTCCGGGAACACCGGGGAGCTGTTTTTT. It specifies CASSPRPGTHSGNTGELFF.